The 22 T cell receptor beta chains below all came from one sample that was sequenced in a study of blood T cell repertoires in COVID-19. Clones were sequenced by immunoSEQ multiplex PCR, and TCRdb holds only the in-frame ones, with some missing. Found here are 150,000 or so clones, almost 80% of them singletons; the top ten hold around 2.9%. What was sequenced was PBMCs or T cells enriched from blood (not recorded which). Receptors were obtained from a woman in her fifties or sixties who had recovered from COVID-19.

This chain connects TRBV28 to TRBJ2-7; TRBD2 agrees at 10 bases. V lost 3 bases to trimming and J lost 5 bases; unmatched junction nucleotides: 7. Germline CDR1 reads MDHEN; CDR2 reads SYDVKM. The CDR3 consists of 15 residues. This CDR3 is CASSFASGSNNEQYF. As DNA, the CDR3 is TGTGCCAGCAGTTTTGCTAGCGGGAGCAACAACGAGCAGTACTTC. The variable domain in full, with the rest retrieved from reference TRBV28 and TRBJ2-7, is DVKVTQSSRYLVKRTGEKVFLECVQDMDHENMFWYRQDPGLGLRLIYFSYDVKMKEKGDIPEGYSVSREKKERFSLILESASTNQTSMYLCASSFASGSNNEQYFGPGTRLTVT.

Only one count was recorded for this clone. This chain uses TRBV10-1 with TRBJ2-1, with 8 positions matching TRBD1. Germline CDR1 is WNHNN and CDR2 is SYGVQD (reference sequence). V lost 4 bases to trimming and J lost 4 bases; unmatched junction nucleotides: 3. This CDR3 spans 14 amino acids. The CDR3: CASSGGTGYNEQFF. The CDR3 bases are TGCGCCAGCAGTGGGGGGACAGGTTACAATGAGCAGTTCTTC.

J is TRBJ2-7 and V is TRBV5-6, with D perhaps matching TRBD1 (6 bases). The CDR3 loop spans 17 amino acids. The germline V gene has CDR1 SGHDT and CDR2 YYEEEE. Trimming cost V 4 bases and J 2 bases, with 22 bases left between them. CDR3 protein: CASSVWAGDNPAYEQYF. CDR3 sequence (DNA): TGTGCCAGCAGCGTCTGGGCCGGGGACAACCCTGCCTACGAGCAGTACTTC.

The chain couples TRBV27 to TRBJ2-2; 10 bases line up with TRBD2. J lost 4 bases, V lost 5 bases, and 7 bases had no gene match. Germline V gene sequence: CDR1 MNHEY, CDR2 SMNVEV (reference sequence). This CDR3 is 16 amino acids long. CDR3: CASSPRLAGATGELFF. The CDR3 DNA sequence: TGTGCCAGCAGTCCTCGGCTAGCGGGGGCCACCGGGGAGCTGTTTTTT.

The rearrangement joins TRBV6-4 to TRBJ1-6; no reliable D call. V lost 0 bases, J lost 6 bases, and 15 bases lay in between. CDR3 length equals 17 residues. Germline CDR1 is MRHNA and CDR2 is SNTAGT. The CDR3 is CASSDSTTEVFNSPLHF. In nucleotides, the CDR3 is TGTGCCAGCAGTGACTCGACTACAGAGGTTTTTAATTCACCCCTCCACTTT.

J is TRBJ1-2 and V is TRBV19; D call uncertain. V was cut by 0 bases and J by 5 bases, with 13 bases left in between. The germline V gene has CDR1 LNHDA and CDR2 SQIVND (reference sequence). The CDR3 runs 15 residues. This CDR3 reads CASSIDRSIVYGYTF. CDR3 in DNA: TGTGCCAGTAGTATAGATCGGTCGATCGTGTATGGCTACACCTTC.

There are a few counts of this clone. The CDR3 sequence: CASSLAGPDPGNTIYF. The CDR3, as DNA: TGTGCCAGCAGCTTAGCGGGGCCGGACCCTGGAAACACCATATATTTT. The rearrangement links TRBV7-9 to TRBJ1-3; D is perhaps TRBD1 (5 bases). This CDR3 contains 16 residues. V lost 0 bases and J lost 2, with 11 bases in between. CDR1 SEHNR and CDR2 FQNEAQ come from the germline V gene (reference sequence).

The genes are TRBV4-1 and TRBJ2-7; 7 bases line up with TRBD2. J was trimmed by 5 bases and V by 0 bases; bases with no gene match: 1. This CDR3 region has 13 residues. The germline CDR1 and CDR2 sequences are MGHRA and YSYEKL. CDR3 sequence: CASSQEGGDEQYF. The CDR3 DNA sequence: TGCGCCAGCAGCCAAGAGGGGGGGGACGAGCAGTACTTC.

This CDR3 is CASSLSGTQYF. In DNA, the CDR3 is TGTGCCAGCAGTCTCTCGGGTACGCAGTATTTT. The chain carries TRBV6-5 and TRBJ2-3; no definite D call. This CDR3 spans 11 amino acids. CDR1 is MNHEY and CDR2 is SVGAGI in the germline V gene. V lost 5 bases and J 8 bases, leaving 8 bases between the germline ends.

This clone was seen only a few times. This sequence joins TRBV29-1 and TRBJ2-3; D not certain. This CDR3 has 14 amino acids. Germline CDR1 SQVTM, CDR2 ANQGSEA. The V gene lost 4 bases and the J gene lost 1 base, with 12 bases spanning the gap. As DNA, the CDR3 is TGCAGCGTTGTCGTGACTTCCCGCACAGATACGCAGTATTTT. This encodes CSVVVTSRTDTQYF.

This clone was counted once. CDR3 protein: CASSRGRLAGDTQYF. The CDR3 nucleotides read TGCGCCAGCAGCCGCGGCAGGCTAGCGGGAGATACGCAGTATTTT. The V gene is TRBV4-1, the J gene TRBJ2-3; 8 positions match TRBD2. V gave up 4 bases and J gave up 5 bases; unmatched junction bases: 8. This CDR3 is built from 15 residues. CDR1 and CDR2 (germline): MGHRA, YSYEKL.

The V and J genes are TRBV25-1 and TRBJ2-7; 7 positions agree with TRBD1. V lost 7 bases, J lost 10 bases, and 7 bases stayed unmatched. This CDR3 spans 11 amino acids. Germline V gives CDR1 MGHDK, CDR2 SYGVNS. CDR3: CASILQGRQYF. The CDR3 bases are TGTGCCAGCATTTTACAGGGGAGACAGTACTTC.

This chain links TRBV18 with TRBJ1-4, with TRBD1 as a possible D gene (6 bases). Germline CDR1 KGHSH, CDR2 LQKENI. V gave up 5 bases and J gave up 8 bases, with 15 bases separating them. This CDR3 spans 14 amino acids. The CDR3 sequence is CASSATGLGEKLFF. CDR3 DNA sequence: TGTGCCAGCTCAGCGACAGGATTAGGAGAAAAACTGTTTTTT.

The chain employs TRBV29-1 and TRBJ2-3, with 10 bases fitting TRBD2. Looked up from germline, CDR1 is SQVTM and CDR2 is ANQGSEA. Trimming cost V 5 bases and J 4 bases; bases outside gene matches: 3. The CDR3 covers 13 residues. CDR3 bases: TGCAGCGTTAGCGGGGGGGTGTCAGATACGCAGTATTTT. Translated, it gives CSVSGGVSDTQYF.

V and J are TRBV12-3 or TRBV12-4 and TRBJ1-4; D remains unclear. Trimming took 7 bases from V and 8 from J, leaving 11 bases between them. CDR3 length: 12 residues. The CDR3 spells CASKREGEKLFF. DNA of the CDR3: TGTGCCAGCAAACGGGAGGGAGAAAAACTGTTTTTT.

This clone was picked up one time. The chain links TRBV4-1 to TRBJ2-7; possibly TRBD1 for D (5 bases). The length of the CDR3 is 16 residues. Germline V lookup: CDR1 MGHRA, CDR2 YSYEKL. Trimming left V 1 base short and J 2 bases short, with 15 bases between. CDR3 protein: CASSQGLGQETYEQYF. The CDR3 nucleotides read TGCGCCAGCAGCCAAGGGTTGGGGCAGGAGACCTACGAGCAGTACTTC.

This clone was counted ten times or more. The chain has TRBV9 and TRBJ1-3, with 7 nucleotides matching TRBD1. The germline CDR1 and CDR2 sequences are SGDLS and YYNGEE. This CDR3 is built from 15 residues. V was pared by 0 bases and J by 7 bases, with 7 bases of the junction left unmatched. DNA for the CDR3: TGTGCCAGCAGCGTAGCTGGGGCAGGGGGGAACACCATATATTTT. The encoded protein is CASSVAGAGGNTIYF.

This sequence joins TRBV3-1 (or the pseudogene TRBV3-2) and TRBJ1-3; maybe TRBD1 (6 bases). The V and J ends lost 4 bases and 0 bases respectively, with 16 bases between them. Per germline, CDR1 LGHDT and CDR2 YNNKEL (reference sequence). The CDR3 is 17 amino acids. The CDR3 bases are TGTGCCAGCAGCCGCGCGCCGGGACACAGCTCTGGAAACACCATATATTTT. Amino acid sequence: CASSRAPGHSSGNTIYF.

The genes are TRBV27 and TRBJ2-7; no firm D call. Germline CDR1 and CDR2: MNHEY and SMNVEV (reference sequence). The V end lost 2 bases, the J end lost 7 bases, and 15 bases lay between the germline ends. CDR3 length: 14 residues. For the CDR3, the DNA is TGTGCCAGCAGTTTAGCCCCGGAGTCTGGGGAGCAGTACTTC. Amino acid sequence: CASSLAPESGEQYF.

This clone came up once. The chain couples TRBV28 to TRBJ1-6; 8 positions match TRBD1. Per the germline V gene, CDR1 is MDHEN and CDR2 is SYDVKM. Trimming cost V 5 bases and J 7 bases; bases outside gene matches: 7. There are 15 residues in the CDR3. The CDR3 coding sequence is TGTGCCAGCAGTATCCCCCGGACAGGGAATTCACCCCTCCACTTT. Translation gives CASSIPRTGNSPLHF.

The chain carries TRBV6-1 and TRBJ1-1; D gene ambiguous. Germline CDR1 and CDR2: MNHNS and SASEGT. This CDR3 contains 13 residues. V gave up 3 bases and J gave up 4 bases, with 9 bases separating them. Here the CDR3 DNA reads TGTGCCAGCAGTGAGCAGTGGTTCACTGAAGCTTTCTTT. Translating it yields CASSEQWFTEAFF.

The chain combines TRBV2 with TRBJ1-6; the match to TRBD1 covers 12 bases. Germline V gene lookup returns CDR1 SNHLY and CDR2 FYNNEI. CDR3 length: 16 residues. The ends lost 6 bases at V and 7 bases at J; junction bases unmatched: 7. CDR3 in amino acids: CASRRGQGAGNSPLHF. The CDR3 DNA reads as TGTGCCAGCAGAAGGGGACAGGGGGCAGGGAATTCACCCCTCCACTTT. Filled out from reference TRBV2 and TRBJ1-6, the complete variable domain reads EPEVTQTPSHQVTQMGQEVILRCVPISNHLYFYWYRQILGQKVEFLVSFYNNEISEKSEIFDDQFSVERPDGSNFTLKIRSTKLEDSAMYFCASRRGQGAGNSPLHFGNGTRLTVT.